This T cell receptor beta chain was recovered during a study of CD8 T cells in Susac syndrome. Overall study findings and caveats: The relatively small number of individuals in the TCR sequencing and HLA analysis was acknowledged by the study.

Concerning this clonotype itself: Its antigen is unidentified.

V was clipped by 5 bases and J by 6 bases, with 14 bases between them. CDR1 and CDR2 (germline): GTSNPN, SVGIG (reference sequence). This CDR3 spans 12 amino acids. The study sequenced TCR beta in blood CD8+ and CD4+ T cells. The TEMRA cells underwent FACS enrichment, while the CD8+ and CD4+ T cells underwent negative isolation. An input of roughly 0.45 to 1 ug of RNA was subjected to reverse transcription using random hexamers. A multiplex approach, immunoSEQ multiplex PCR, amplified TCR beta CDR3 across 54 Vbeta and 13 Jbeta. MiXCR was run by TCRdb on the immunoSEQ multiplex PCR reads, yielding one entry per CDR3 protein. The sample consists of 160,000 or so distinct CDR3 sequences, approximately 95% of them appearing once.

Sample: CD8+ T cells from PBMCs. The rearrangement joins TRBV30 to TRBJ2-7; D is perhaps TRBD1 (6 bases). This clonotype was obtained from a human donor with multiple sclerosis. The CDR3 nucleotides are TGTGCCTGGTCCGGGACACTCGGCGAGCAGTACTTC. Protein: CAWSGTLGEQYF. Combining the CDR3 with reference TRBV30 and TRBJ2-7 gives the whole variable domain SQTIHQWPATLVQPVGSPLSLECTVEGTSNPNLYWYRQAAGRGLQLLFYSVGIGQISSEVPQNLSASRPQDRQFILSSKKLLLSDSGFYLCAWSGTLGEQYFGPGTRLTVT.